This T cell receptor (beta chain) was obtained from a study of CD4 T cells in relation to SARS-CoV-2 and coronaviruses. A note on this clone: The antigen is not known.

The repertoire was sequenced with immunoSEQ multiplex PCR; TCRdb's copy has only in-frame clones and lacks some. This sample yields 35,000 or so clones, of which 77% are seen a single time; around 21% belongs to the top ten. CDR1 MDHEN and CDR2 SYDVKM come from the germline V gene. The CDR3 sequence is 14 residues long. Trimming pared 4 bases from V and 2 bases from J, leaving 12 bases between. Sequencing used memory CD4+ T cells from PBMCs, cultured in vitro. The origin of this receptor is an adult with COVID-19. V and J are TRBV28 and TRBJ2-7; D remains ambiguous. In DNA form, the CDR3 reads TGTGCCAGCAGTTCGGGCCAGGTTCCCTACGAGCAGTACTTC. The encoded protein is CASSSGQVPYEQYF.